The entry below describes one T cell receptor (beta chain). The record originates from a study of control samples from healthy donors and cancer patients. Only in-frame clones appear in the TCRdb table, and some are missing; sequencing was by immunoSEQ multiplex PCR. The table records about 110,000 clones, about nine tenths of them present only once. The source of this sequence is a human donor in good health. The donor label of this sample is uncertain. Sequencing used blood.

The CDR3 DNA is TGTGCCAGCAGCCCGGGGGGACTAGCGGGGGCCGCTGCCGGGGAGCTGTTTTTT. Translation: CASSPGGLAGAAAGELFF. The chain couples TRBV5-4 to TRBJ2-2; 14 nucleotides match TRBD2. J lost 6 bases, V lost 4 bases, and 11 bases had no gene match. The CDR3 totals 18 residues. Germline V gene lookup returns CDR1 SGHNT and CDR2 YYREEE (reference sequence).